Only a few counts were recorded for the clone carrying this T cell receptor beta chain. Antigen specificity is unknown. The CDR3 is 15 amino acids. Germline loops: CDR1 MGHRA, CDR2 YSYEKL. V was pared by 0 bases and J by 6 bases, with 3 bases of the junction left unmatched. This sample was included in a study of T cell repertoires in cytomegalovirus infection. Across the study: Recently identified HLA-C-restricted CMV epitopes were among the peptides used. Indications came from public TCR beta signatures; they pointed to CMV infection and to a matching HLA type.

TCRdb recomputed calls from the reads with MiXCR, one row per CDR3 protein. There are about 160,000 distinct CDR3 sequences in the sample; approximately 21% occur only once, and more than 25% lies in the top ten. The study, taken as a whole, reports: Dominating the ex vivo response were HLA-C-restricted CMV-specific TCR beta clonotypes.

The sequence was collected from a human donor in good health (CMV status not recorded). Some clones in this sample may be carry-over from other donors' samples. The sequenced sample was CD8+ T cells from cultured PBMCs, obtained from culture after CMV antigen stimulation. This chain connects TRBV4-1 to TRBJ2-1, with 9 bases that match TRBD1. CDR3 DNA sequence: TGCGCCAGCAGCCAAGAAGGGACAGGGATCAATGAGCAGTTCTTC. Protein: CASSQEGTGINEQFF.